Below, one T cell receptor (beta chain) is given with its context. In its sample, this clone was seen once. The antigen it binds to is not known. Base qualities are not provided; no much larger clone lies one nucleotide away. The source of the sample is a study of cytomegalovirus exposure and HLA in healthy donors (dated by TCRdb to about 2017). Some background on the complete study: According to an earlier analysis of 550 to 700 of the donors, about 179 million T cells yielded 95 million to 140 million unique TCR beta sequences and about 300 Gb of sequence data. About 5 DR-DQ haplotypes were handled as single units for association and clustering, since linkage in the cohort was strong. Among 300 to 450 genotyped donors of the cohort, an average of roughly 240,000 unique TCR beta nucleotide sequences were sequenced per donor, around a sixth of them non-productive. Roughly 300 gigabases of sequencing data and roughly 80 million unique TCR sequences made up an early release that covered approximately 650 HLA-typed donors. In the later analysis, no new phenotypic data were used to find candidate immune exposures; instead, reliance was placed on TCR beta sequences and their occurrence across donors. Every discovery cohort repertoire had been produced on one sequencing platform. Donor age, sex, ethnicity and CMV serostatus were collected together with the repertoire data. The genetic ancestry cluster associated with self-reported Caucasian donors included 81% of the 350 to 500 genotyped donors. The study used immunosequencing to profile the T cell repertoires of approximately 630 subjects and linked those repertoires to cytomegalovirus serostatus. The study aimed to test whether cataloging public T cell receptors could reveal signatures of past pathogen exposure. An earlier analysis of 587 of the donors used high-throughput TCR beta sequencing to judge whether each TCR beta V gene segment behaved as functional or pseudogenic. A later analysis re-analyzed previously published TCR beta repertoires from about 730 donors and added high-resolution HLA genotyping to study TCR occurrence patterns. In addition to the first cohort of hundreds of subjects, a separate validation cohort of around 110 different subjects was used. The study combined high-throughput TCR immunosequencing, statistical association of individual TCRs with disease status, and machine learning to predict cytomegalovirus infection status. The number of typed donors differed by locus: roughly 629-630 for A, B, C, DRB1 and DQB1; 500 to 550 for DQA1; approximately 610 for DPA1; and roughly 450 for DPB1. HLA typing covered class I and class II loci at four-digit resolution. A later genetic analysis used genome-wide SNP genotypes for about 60% of the 666 donors, treating that subset as a discovery cohort.

Broader findings and caveats from the paper: In an earlier analysis of roughly 500 of the donors, most TCR beta V segments appeared in productive rearrangements about 87% or about 30% of the time, broadly matching IMGT annotations. Immune exposure information for the cohort was limited to CMV serostatus. A cluster of highly shared sequence variants was judged likely to be a technical artifact of the sequencing pipeline. Because HLA typing was missing for some donors at each locus, association tests included only the typed subset. Because counts were too low, about 17 rarely observed V segments, including chromosome 9 orphons, were excluded from the earlier analysis of a few hundred of the donors. Compared with the roughly 710-donor mean, donors in an Asian-associated ancestry cluster had fewer N-insertions in productive TCRs, according to a later genetic analysis. The cohort was sequenced for TCR beta chains only, and without alpha or paired-chain data the features that could be detected were limited. In a later analysis, most CMV-associated TCR beta chains were found to appear HLA-restricted, with HLA associations seemingly driven largely by CMV exposure. Linkage disequilibrium might explain the correlated functional status among segregating V segments, but an unknown experimental factor could not be excluded. Several of the top co-occurrence clusters appeared to be linked to parvovirus B19, influenza, CMV and Epstein-Barr virus, according to a later analysis. The classifier was reported to diagnose cytomegalovirus status with high specificity and sensitivity in both the original cohort and the validation cohort. In vitro tests confirmed that a few of the cytomegalovirus-associated TCR beta chains recognize cytomegalovirus antigens. A further reported finding was that TCR beta sequences accurately predicted the HLA-A and HLA-B alleles for most subjects in the first cohort. Because the 87-base-pair reads could not distinguish some IMGT-functional V segments, including TRBV6-2 and TRBV6-3, those segments were excluded. Across donors, most TCR sequences were observed very rarely, whereas some public TCRs were present in many individuals. In a later analysis, HLA-associated TCR beta chains were found to be more clonally expanded and to have lower generation probabilities than equally common non-associated chains. The authors suggested that the approach could potentially be extended to other disease states and immunological phenotypes. In a later analysis, some 18,000 TCR beta sequences were associated with specific HLA alleles at a false discovery rate of 0.05. In a later analysis, the rate of TCR association differed among HLA loci, with DRB1 alleles having the most associated TCRs and HLA-C alleles having the fewest. The presence/absence analyses assumed that sequencing depth was roughly uniform across donors, and that assumption may not be true. The study gave a list of about 150 TCR beta chains associated with cytomegalovirus. In a later genetic analysis, a missense DCLRE1C variant was associated with V-gene and J-gene trimming of TCR beta chains, and the association was replicated in an independent cohort. Strong co-occurrence of HLA alleles, especially DR and DQ, made assigning TCR associations to individual alleles difficult.

Reading from cysteine to phenylalanine, the CDR3 counts 14 amino acids. The entry retains the CDR3 DNA only, 42 bases that are in frame from base 1. Unmatched junction bases come to 8, with V trimmed by 9 bases and J by 4 bases. Per the germline V gene (reference sequence), LNHDA is the CDR1 and SQIVND is the CDR2. The cohort comprised under 700 healthy bone marrow donors. At the time of sampling, every cohort member was nominally healthy, though immune exposures that went unrecorded were likely present. The donor tested CMV seronegative and was one of the 352 seronegative cohort members. A peripheral blood sample was collected from each donor, and TCR beta sequencing was performed on peripheral blood mononuclear cells. Genomic DNA extraction from the blood cell samples was performed with the Qiagen DNeasy Blood Extraction Kit. Libraries were prepared through the immunoSEQ multiplex PCR assay. For the multiplex PCR, a mixture combining 60 forward primers for TCR Vbeta segments and 13 reverse primers for TCR Jbeta segments was used. Amplification of the CDR3 region of rearranged TCR beta genes was performed with a multiplex PCR assay on genomic DNA. Amplified TCR beta libraries were sequenced as 87-base-pair reads on the Illumina HiSeq System. In the authors' own workflow: Across the roughly 670 repertoires, a later analysis counted some 80 million unique TCR beta chains, 8.5 million to 12 million of which were shared by at least two donors. A nearest-neighbor algorithm error-corrected the raw reads and collapsed the reads into unique sequences, merging closely related sequences to remove PCR and sequencing errors. Alignment of CDR3 sequences to IMGT reference sequences was used to assign V, D and J gene segments. For a sequence to be retained, at least a six-nucleotide match to both a V gene segment and a J gene segment was required. Rearrangements were called productive when the CDR3 lacked stop codons and stayed in frame with V and J; all others were non-productive. CDR3 was defined according to IMGT convention as the region running from the second conserved V-encoded cysteine to the conserved J-encoded phenylalanine. Sequences without an unambiguous match to a single V gene segment were excluded from the earlier analysis of 500 to 700 of the donors. In an earlier analysis of several hundred of the donors, a V segment was called functional when productive rearrangements were above 56.7%, and segregating when the standard deviation between donors exceeded 5%. To diagnose cytomegalovirus status from the catalog of TCR beta chain sequences, a statistical classification framework was built. V and J gene assignment, in a later analysis, came from comparing TCR nucleotide sequences with IMGT/GENE-DB human TR gene sequences. Using the TCRdist pipeline, a later analysis assigned CDR3 sequences along with most-parsimonious VDJ recombination scenarios. In a later analysis, each TCR beta chain was defined by its CDR3 amino acid sequence together with its V-gene family, and reads without a unique V-gene family were excluded. To address suspected cross-contamination and a sequencing artifact, a later analysis removed over 500 highly shared, low-generation-probability nucleotide sequences. In a later analysis, a clonal expansion index for each public chain was calculated from normalized within-repertoire ranks of inferred template counts. A later analysis computed generation probabilities with a VDJ recombination model fitted to out-of-frame rearrangements, and checked the results against IGoR. In a later analysis, hypergeometric tests were used to score TCR-TCR, TCR-HLA and TCR-CMV co-occurrence, with a repertoire-size bias correction applied to TCR pairs. To estimate false discovery rates, a later analysis permuted the HLA or CMV assignments 20 times. A later analysis grouped co-occurring TCRs with DBSCAN, adding TCRdist sequence similarity when clustering within HLA-allele-positive subsets. Repertoires with fewer than 30,000 or more than 120,000 public chains were left out of co-occurrence clustering, as were a handful of repertoires with anomalous nucleotide sharing. What TCRdb holds here is the immuneACCESS table cut down to in-frame rearrangements. Part of the clones is not present; checked against another copy, under half of the missing clones reflect an unresolved V gene, and the others are unexplained. That table is the source of V, J and clone size, and D and trimming were worked out from the DNA. This sample gives some 200,000 clones in total; 75% to 90% of them show up just once. The ten largest clonotypes hold roughly 0.75% of the sample.

The sequencing sample was made of PBMCs. The chain is encoded by TRBV19 joined to TRBJ1-3; TRBD1 lines up with 8 middle nucleotides. The receptor comes from a woman younger than 35 in good health and CMV-seronegative. The DNA sequence is given as TGTGCCAGCACCGGACAGGGAGCAGGAAACACCATATATTTT. Its translation reads: CASTGQGAGNTIYF.